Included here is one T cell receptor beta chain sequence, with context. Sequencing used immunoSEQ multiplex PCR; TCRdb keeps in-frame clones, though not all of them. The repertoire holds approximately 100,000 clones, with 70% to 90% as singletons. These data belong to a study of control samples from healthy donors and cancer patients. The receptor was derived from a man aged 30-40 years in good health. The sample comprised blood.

DNA of the CDR3: TGTGCCAGCAGTTTAATTACTAGCAGGTTCAATGAGCAGTTCTTC. The encoded protein is CASSLITSRFNEQFF. This chain connects TRBV28 to TRBJ2-1; D possibly corresponds to TRBD2 (6 bases). Germline V lookup: CDR1 MDHEN, CDR2 SYDVKM. V was cut by 2 bases and J by 6 bases, with 14 bases left in between. The CDR3 covers 15 residues.